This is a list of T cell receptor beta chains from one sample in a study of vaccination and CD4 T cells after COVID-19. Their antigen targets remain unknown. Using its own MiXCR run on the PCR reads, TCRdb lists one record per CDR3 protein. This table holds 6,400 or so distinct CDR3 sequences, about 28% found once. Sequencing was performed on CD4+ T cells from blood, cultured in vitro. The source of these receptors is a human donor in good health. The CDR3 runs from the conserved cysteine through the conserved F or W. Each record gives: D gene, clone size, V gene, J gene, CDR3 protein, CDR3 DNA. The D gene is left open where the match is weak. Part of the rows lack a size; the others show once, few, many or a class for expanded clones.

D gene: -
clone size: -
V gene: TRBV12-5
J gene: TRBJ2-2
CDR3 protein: CASGNTGELFF
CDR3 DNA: TGTGCTAGTGGGAACACCGGGGAGCTGTTTTTT

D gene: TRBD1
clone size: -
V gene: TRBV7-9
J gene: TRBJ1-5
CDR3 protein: CASSHLEGQGASDSNQPQHF
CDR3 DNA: TGTGCCAGCAGCCACCTAGAGGGGCAGGGGGCTAGCGACAGCAATCAGCCCCAGCATTTT

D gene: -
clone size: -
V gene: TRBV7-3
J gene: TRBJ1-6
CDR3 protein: CASSLVARDPLHF
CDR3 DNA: TGTGCCAGCAGCTTAGTGGCCCGGGACCCCCTCCACTTT

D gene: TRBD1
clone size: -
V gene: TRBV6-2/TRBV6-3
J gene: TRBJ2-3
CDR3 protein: CASSYAPKGQNSDTQYF
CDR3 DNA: TGTGCCAGCAGTTACGCCCCCAAGGGACAGAACTCGGATACGCAGTATTTT

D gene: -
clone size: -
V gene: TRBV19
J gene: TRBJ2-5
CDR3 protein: CASSISVGRETQYF
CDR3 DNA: TGTGCCAGTAGTATATCGGTGGGAAGGGAGACCCAGTACTTC

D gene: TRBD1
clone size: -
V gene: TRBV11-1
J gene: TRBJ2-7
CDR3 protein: CASSEGQLSYEQYF
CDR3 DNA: TGTGCCAGCAGCGAGGGACAGCTATCCTACGAGCAGTACTTC

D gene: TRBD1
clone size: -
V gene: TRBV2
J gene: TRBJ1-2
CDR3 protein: CASSRGQGVVLNYGYTF
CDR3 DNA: TGTGCCAGCAGTCGGGGACAGGGGGTCGTCCTTAACTATGGCTACACCTTC

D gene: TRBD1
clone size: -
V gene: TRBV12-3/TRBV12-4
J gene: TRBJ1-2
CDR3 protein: CASSPPHRGTNYGYTF
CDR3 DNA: TGTGCCAGCAGTCCCCCCCACAGGGGGACTAACTATGGCTACACCTTC

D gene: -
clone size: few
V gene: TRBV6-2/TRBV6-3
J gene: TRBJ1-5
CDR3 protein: CASSYGQSWQPQHF
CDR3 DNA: TGTGCCAGCAGTTACGGGCAGTCTTGGCAGCCCCAGCATTTT

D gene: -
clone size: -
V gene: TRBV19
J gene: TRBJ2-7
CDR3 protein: CASSERGHSRSYEQYF
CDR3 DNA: TGTGCCAGTAGTGAGCGGGGACATTCGAGGAGCTACGAGCAGTACTTC

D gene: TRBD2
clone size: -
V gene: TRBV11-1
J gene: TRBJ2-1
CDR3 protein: CASSQLGLAGISSYNEQFF
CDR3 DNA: TGTGCCAGCAGCCAATTAGGACTAGCGGGGATCTCCTCCTACAATGAGCAGTTCTTC

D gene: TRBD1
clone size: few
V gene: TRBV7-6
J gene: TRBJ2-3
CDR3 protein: CASRPGGLSTDTQYF
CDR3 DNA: TGTGCCTCGCGCCCAGGGGGCCTAAGCACAGATACGCAGTATTTT

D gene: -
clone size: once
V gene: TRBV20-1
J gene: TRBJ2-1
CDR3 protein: CSARDPQGPGDNEQFF
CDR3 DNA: TGCAGTGCTAGAGATCCCCAGGGCCCCGGGGACAATGAGCAGTTCTTC

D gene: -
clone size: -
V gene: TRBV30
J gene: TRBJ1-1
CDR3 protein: CAWPTGPNTEAFF
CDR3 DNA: TGTGCCTGGCCAACAGGGCCGAACACTGAAGCTTTCTTT